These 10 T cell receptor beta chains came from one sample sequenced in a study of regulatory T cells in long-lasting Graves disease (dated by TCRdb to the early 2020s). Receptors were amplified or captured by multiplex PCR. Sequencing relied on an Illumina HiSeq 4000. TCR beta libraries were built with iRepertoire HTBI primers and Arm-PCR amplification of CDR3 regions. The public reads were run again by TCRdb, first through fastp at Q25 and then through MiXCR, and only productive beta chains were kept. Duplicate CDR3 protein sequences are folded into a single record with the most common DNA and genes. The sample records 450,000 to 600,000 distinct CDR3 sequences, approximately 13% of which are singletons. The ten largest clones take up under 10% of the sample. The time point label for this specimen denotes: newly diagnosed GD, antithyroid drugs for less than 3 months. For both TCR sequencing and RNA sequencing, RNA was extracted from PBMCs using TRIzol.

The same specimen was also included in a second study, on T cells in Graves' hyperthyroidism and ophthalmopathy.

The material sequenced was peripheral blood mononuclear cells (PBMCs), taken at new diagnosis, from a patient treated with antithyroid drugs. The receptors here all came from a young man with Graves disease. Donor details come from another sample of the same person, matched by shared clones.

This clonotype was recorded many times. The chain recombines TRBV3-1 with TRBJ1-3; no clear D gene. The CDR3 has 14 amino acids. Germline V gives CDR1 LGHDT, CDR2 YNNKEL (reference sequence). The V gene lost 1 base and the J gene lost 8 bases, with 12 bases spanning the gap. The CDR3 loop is CASSQVRLGDTIYF. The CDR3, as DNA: TGTGCCAGCAGCCAAGTCAGGCTTGGCGACACCATATATTTT.

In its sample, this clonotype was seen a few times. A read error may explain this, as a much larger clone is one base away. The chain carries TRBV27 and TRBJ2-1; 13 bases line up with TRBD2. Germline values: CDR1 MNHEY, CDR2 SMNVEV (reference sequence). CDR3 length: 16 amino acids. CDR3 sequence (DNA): TGTGCCAGCAGCCTTAGTACTAGCGGGAGGGCCCAAGAGCAGCTCTTC. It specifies CASSLSTSGRAQEQLF.

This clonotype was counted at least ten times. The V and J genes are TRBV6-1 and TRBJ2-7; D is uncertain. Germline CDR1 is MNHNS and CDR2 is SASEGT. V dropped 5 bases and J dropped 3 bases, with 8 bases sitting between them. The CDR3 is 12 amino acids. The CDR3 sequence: CASSMVGYEQYF. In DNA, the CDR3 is TGTGCCAGCAGTATGGTGGGCTACGAGCAGTACTTC.

This chain's CDR3 is CASSYLTGGSPSGANVLTF. CDR3 coding DNA: TGTGCCAGCAGTTACTTGACAGGGGGCTCCCCCTCTGGGGCCAACGTCCTGACTTTC. The chain links TRBV6-5 to TRBJ2-6; 10 nucleotides agree with TRBD1. Unmatched junction bases numbered 6, after V lost 1 base and J lost 0 bases. CDR1 is MNHEY and CDR2 is SVGAGI in the germline V gene. The CDR3 covers 19 residues.

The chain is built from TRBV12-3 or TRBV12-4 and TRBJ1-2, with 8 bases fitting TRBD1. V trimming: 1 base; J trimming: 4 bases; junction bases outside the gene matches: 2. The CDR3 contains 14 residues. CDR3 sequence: CASSLVDRAYGYTF. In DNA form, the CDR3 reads TGTGCCAGCAGTTTAGTGGACAGGGCCTATGGCTACACCTTC.

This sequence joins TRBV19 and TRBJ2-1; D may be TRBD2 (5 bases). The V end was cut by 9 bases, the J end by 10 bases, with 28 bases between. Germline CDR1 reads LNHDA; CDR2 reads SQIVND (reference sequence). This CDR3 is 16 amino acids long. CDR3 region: CASNGRAESLKGEQFF. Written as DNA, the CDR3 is TGTGCCAGCAACGGACGAGCGGAATCGCTTAAAGGGGAGCAGTTCTTC.

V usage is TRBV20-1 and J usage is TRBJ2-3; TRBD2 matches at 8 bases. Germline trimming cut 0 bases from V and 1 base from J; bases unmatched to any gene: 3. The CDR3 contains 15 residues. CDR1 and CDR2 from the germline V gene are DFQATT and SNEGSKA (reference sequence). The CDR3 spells CSAREASGRTDTQYF. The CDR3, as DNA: TGCAGTGCTAGAGAGGCTAGCGGGCGCACAGATACGCAGTATTTT.

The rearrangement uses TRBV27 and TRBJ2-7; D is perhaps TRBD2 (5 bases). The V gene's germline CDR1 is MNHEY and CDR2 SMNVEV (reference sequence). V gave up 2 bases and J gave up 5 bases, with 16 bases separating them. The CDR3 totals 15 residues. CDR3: CASSLGWRFKNEQYF. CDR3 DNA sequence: TGTGCCAGCAGTTTAGGTTGGAGGTTCAAGAACGAGCAGTACTTC.

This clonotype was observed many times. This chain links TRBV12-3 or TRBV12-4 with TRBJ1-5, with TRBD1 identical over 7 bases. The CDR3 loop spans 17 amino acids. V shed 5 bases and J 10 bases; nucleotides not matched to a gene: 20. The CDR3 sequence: CASSLIGQVISSPPQHF. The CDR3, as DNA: TGTGCCAGCAGTCTAATAGGACAGGTTATCTCTTCTCCCCCCCAGCATTTT.

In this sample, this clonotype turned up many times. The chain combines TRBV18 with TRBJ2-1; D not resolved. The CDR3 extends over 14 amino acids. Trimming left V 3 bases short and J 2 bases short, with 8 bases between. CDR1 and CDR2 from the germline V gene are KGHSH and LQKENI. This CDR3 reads CASSPSITYNEQFF. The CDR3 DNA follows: TGTGCCAGCTCACCGTCCATTACCTACAATGAGCAGTTCTTC. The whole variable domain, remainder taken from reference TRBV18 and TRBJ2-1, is NAGVMQNPRHLVRRRGQEARLRCSPMKGHSHVYWYRQLPEEGLKFMVYLQKENIIDESGMPKERFSAEFPKEGPSILRIQQVVRGDSAAYFCASSPSITYNEQFFGPGTRLTVL.